This T cell receptor (beta chain) was captured in a study of T cell changes during pregnancy in multiple sclerosis. Generated by immunoSEQ multiplex PCR, the TCRdb table keeps only in-frame clones and is missing some. This table holds some 47,000 clones, around 89% found once. The germline CDR1 and CDR2 sequences are SGDLS and YYNGEE. CDR3 length: 18 residues. Trimming cost V 0 bases and J 4 bases; bases outside gene matches: 13. This material consisted of CD8+ T cells from peripheral blood mononuclear cells, taken in the second trimester of pregnancy. This sequence was found in a female donor with multiple sclerosis, enrolled in a pregnancy study. This chain uses TRBV9 with TRBJ1-1; the match to TRBD1 covers 9 bases. The CDR3 sequence is CASSVEGDRAYSSTEAFF. CDR3 coding DNA: TGTGCCAGCAGCGTAGAGGGGGACAGGGCCTATTCTAGCACTGAAGCTTTCTTT.